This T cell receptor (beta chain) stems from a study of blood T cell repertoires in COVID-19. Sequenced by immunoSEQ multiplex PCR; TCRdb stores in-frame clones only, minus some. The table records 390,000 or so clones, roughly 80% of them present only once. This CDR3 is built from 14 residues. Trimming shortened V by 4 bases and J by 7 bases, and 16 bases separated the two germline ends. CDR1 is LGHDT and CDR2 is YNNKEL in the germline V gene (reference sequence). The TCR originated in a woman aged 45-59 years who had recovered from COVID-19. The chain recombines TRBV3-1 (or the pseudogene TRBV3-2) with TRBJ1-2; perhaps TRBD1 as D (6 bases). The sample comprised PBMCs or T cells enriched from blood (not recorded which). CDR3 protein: CASSPRGGWSGYTF. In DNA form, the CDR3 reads TGTGCCAGCAGCCCCCGAGGGGGTTGGAGTGGCTACACCTTC.